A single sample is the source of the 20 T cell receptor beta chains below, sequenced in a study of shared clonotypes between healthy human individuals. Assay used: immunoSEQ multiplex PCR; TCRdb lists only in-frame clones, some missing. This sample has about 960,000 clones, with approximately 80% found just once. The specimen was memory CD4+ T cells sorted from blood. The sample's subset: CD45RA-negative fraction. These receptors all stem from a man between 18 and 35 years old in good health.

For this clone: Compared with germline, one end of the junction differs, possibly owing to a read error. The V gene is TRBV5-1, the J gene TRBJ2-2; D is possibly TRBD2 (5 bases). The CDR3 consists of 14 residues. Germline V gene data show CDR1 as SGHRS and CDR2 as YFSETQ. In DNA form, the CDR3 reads TGCGCCGGCAGCTTGCGCCGGGGAAACGGGGAGCTGTTTTTT. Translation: CAGSLRRGNGELFF.

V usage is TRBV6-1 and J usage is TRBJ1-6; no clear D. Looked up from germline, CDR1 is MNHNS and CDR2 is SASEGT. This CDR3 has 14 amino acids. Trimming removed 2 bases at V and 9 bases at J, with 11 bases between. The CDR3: CASSERGGPSPLHF. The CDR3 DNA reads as TGTGCCAGCAGTGAACGCGGTGGTCCTTCACCCCTCCACTTT.

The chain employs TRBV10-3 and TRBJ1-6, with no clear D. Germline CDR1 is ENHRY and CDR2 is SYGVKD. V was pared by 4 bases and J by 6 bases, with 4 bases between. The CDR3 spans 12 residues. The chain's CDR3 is CAISVGNSPLHF. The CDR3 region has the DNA TGTGCCATCAGTGTGGGTAATTCACCCCTCCACTTT.

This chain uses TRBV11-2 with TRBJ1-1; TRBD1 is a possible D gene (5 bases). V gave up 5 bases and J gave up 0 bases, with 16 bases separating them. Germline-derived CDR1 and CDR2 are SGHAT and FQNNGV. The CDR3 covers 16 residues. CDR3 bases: TGTGCCAGCAGCCGGGGCTTGAGCGAGATGAACACTGAAGCTTTCTTT. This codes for CASSRGLSEMNTEAFF.

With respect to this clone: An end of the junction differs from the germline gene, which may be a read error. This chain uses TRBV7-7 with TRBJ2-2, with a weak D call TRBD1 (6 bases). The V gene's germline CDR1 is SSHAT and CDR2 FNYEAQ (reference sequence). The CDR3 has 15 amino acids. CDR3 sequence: CASSPGQQNTGELFF. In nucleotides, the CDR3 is TGTGCTAGCAGCCCTGGACAGCAGAACACCGGGGAGCTGTTTTTT.

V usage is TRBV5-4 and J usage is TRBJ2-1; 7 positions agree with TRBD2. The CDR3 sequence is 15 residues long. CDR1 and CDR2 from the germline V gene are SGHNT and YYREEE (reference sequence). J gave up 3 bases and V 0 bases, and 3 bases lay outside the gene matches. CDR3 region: CASSLGGSLYNEQFF. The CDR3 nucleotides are TGTGCCAGCAGCTTGGGCGGGAGTCTCTACAATGAGCAGTTCTTC.

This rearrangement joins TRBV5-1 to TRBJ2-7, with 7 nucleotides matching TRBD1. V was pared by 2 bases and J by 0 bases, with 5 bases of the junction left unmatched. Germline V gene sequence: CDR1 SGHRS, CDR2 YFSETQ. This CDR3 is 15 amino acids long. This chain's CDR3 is CASSFGQASSYEQYF. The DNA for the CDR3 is TGCGCCAGCAGCTTCGGACAGGCAAGCTCCTACGAGCAGTACTTC.

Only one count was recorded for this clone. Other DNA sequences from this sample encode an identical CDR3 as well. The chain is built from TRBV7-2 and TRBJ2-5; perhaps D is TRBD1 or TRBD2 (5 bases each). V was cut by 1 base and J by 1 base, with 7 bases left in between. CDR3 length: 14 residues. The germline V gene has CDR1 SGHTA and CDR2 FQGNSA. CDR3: CASSLGGAQETQYF. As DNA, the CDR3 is TGTGCCAGCAGCTTAGGAGGGGCCCAAGAGACCCAGTACTTC.

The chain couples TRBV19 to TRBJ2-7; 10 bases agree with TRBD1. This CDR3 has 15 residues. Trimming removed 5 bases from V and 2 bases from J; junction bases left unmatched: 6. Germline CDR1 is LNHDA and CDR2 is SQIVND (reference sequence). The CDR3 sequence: CASSDRGLNAYEQYF. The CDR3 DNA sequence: TGTGCCAGTAGTGACAGGGGGCTAAATGCCTACGAGCAGTACTTC.

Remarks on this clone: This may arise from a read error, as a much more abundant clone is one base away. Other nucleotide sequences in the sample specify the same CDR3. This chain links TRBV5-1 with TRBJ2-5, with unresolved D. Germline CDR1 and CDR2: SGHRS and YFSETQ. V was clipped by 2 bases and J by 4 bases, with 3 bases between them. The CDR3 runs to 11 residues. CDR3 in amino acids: CASSFLETQYF. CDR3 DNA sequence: TGCGCCAGCAGCTTCCTAGAGACCCAGTACTTC.

The CDR3 loop reads CASSALGGDPLSGNTIYF. CDR3 in DNA: TGTGCCAGCAGTGCCCTAGGAGGGGACCCACTCTCTGGAAACACCATATATTTT. The rearrangement joins TRBV25-1 to TRBJ1-3; D is perhaps TRBD1 (5 bases). Germline CDR1 MGHDK, CDR2 SYGVNS. This CDR3 has 18 amino acids. V lost 4 bases and J lost 0, with 19 bases in between.

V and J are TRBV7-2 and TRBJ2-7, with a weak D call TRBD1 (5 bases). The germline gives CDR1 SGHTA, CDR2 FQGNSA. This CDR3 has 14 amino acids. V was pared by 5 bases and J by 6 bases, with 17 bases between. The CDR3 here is CASSPTGSHREQYF. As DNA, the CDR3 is TGTGCCAGCAGCCCCACAGGTAGTCATCGCGAGCAGTACTTC.

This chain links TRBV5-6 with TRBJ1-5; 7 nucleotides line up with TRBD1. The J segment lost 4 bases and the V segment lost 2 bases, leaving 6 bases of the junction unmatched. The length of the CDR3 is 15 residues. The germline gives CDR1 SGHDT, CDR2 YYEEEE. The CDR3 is CASSFGQALNQPQHF. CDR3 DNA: TGTGCCAGCAGCTTCGGACAGGCCTTAAATCAGCCCCAGCATTTT.

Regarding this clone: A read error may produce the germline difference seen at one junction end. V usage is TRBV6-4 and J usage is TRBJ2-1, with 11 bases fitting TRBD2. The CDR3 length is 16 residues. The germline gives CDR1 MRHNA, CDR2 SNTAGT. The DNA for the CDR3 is TGTGCCAGCAGTGCTCAGTCTAGCGGGGGGTACAGTGAGCAGTTCTTC. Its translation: CASSAQSSGGYSEQFF.

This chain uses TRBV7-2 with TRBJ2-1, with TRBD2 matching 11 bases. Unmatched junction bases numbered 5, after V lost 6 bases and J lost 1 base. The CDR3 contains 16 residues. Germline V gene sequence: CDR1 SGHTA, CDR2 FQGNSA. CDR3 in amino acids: CASRPTSGISYNEQFF. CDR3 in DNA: TGTGCCAGCAGGCCGACTAGCGGGATTTCCTACAATGAGCAGTTCTTC.

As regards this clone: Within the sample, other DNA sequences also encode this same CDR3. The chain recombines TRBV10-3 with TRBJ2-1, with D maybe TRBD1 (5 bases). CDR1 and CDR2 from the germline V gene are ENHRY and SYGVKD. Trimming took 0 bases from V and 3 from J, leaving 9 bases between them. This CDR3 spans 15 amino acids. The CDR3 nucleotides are TGTGCCATCAGTGAGTCGGGGCTGCTCTACAATGAGCAGTTCTTC. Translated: CAISESGLLYNEQFF.

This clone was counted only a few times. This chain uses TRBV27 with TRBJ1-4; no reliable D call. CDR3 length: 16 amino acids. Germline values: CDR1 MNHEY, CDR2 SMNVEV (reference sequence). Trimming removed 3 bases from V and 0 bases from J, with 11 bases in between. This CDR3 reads CASSFLFPSTNEKLFF. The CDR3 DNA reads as TGTGCCAGCAGTTTTTTGTTCCCCTCAACTAATGAAAAACTGTTTTTT.

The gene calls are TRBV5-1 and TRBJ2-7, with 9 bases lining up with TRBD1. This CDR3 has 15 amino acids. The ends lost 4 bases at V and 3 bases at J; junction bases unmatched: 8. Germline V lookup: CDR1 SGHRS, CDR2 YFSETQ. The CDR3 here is CASSAPETGGYEQYF. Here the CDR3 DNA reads TGCGCCAGCAGCGCACCGGAGACAGGGGGCTACGAGCAGTACTTC. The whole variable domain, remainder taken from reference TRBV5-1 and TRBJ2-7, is KAGVTQTPRYLIKTRGQQVTLSCSPISGHRSVSWYQQTPGQGLQFLFEYFSETQRNKGNFPGRFSGRQFSNSRSEMNVSTLELGDSALYLCASSAPETGGYEQYFGPGTRLTVT.

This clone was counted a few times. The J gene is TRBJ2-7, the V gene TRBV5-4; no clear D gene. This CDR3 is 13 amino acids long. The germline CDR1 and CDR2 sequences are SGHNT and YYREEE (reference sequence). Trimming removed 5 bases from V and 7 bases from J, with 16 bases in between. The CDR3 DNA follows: TGTGCCAGCAGTGGAGCAGGATCAAGAGAGCAGTACTTC. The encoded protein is CASSGAGSREQYF.

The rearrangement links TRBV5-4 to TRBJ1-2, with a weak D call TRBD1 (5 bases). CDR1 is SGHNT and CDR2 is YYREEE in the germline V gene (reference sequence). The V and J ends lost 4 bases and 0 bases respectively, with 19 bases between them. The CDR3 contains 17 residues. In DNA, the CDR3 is TGTGCCAGCAGCCCGTCGACAGCACCCGGTCCTAACTATGGCTACACCTTC. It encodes CASSPSTAPGPNYGYTF.